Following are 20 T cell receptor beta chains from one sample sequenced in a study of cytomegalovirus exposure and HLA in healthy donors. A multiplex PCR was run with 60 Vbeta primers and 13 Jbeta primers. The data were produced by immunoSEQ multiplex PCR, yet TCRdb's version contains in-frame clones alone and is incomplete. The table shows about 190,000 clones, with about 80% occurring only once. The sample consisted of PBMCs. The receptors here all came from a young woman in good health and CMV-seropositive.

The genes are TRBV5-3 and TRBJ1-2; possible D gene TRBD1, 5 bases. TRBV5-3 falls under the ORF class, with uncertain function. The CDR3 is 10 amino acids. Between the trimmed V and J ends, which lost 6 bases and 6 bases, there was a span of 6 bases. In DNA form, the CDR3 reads TGTGCCAGAACAGGGAATGGCTACACCTTC. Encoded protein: CARTGNGYTF.

CDR3 sequence: CASSESMSMAGPRNEQFF. Here the CDR3 DNA reads TGCGCCAGCAGTGAGTCGATGTCAATGGCGGGCCCCCGCAATGAGCAGTTCTTC. The gene calls are TRBV10-2 and TRBJ2-1; D is perhaps TRBD2 (5 bases). The V end lost 0 bases, the J end lost 6 bases, and 21 bases lay between the germline ends. The length of the CDR3 is 18 residues. Germline CDR1 reads WSHSY; CDR2 reads SAAADI.

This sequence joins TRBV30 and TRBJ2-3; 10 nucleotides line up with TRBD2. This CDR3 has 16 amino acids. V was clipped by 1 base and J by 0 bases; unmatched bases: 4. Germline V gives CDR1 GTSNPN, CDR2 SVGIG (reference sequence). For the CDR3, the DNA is TGTGCCTGGAGTGGGAGCGGGGGGGATAGCACAGATACGCAGTATTTT. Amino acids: CAWSGSGGDSTDTQYF.

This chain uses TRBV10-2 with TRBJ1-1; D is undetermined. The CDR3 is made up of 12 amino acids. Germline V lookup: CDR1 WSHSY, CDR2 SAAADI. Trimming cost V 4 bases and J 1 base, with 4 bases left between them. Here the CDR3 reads CASSGGNTEAFF. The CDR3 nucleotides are TGCGCCAGCAGTGGCGGGAACACTGAAGCTTTCTTT.

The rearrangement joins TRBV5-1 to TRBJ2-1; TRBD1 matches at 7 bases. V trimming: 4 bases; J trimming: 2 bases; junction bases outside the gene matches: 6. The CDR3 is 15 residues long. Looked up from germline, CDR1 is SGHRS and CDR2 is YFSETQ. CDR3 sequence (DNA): TGCGCCAGCAGCCCAACAGGGGTTCCCTACAATGAGCAGTTCTTC. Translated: CASSPTGVPYNEQFF.

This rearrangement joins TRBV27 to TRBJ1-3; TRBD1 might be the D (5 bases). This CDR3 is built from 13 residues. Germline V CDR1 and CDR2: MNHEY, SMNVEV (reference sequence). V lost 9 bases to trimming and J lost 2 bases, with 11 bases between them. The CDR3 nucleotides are TGTGCCAGTTGGGACTGGGCTGGAAACACCATATATTTT. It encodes CASWDWAGNTIYF.

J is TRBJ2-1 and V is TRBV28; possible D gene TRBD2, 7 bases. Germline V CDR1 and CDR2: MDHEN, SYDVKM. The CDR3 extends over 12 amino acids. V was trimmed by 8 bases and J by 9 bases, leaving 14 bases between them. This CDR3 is CASRGAGAEQFF. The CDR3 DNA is TGTGCCAGCCGGGGGGCAGGGGCTGAGCAGTTCTTC.

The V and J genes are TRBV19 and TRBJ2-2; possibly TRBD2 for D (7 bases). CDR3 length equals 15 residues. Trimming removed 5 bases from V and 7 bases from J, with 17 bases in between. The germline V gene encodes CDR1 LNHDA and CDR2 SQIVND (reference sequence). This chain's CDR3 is CASSGGGLKDGELFF. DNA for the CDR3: TGTGCCAGTAGTGGGGGGGGCCTAAAGGACGGGGAGCTGTTTTTT.

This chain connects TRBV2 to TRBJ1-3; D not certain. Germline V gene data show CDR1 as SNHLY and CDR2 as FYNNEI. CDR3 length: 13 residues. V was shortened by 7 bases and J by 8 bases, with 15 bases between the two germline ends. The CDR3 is CASNMYSSDTIYF. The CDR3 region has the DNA TGTGCCAGCAATATGTACAGTTCGGACACCATATATTTT.

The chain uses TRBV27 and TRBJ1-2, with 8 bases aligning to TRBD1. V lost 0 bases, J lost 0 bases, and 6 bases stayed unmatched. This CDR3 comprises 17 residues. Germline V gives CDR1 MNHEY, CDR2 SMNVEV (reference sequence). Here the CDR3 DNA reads TGTGCCAGCAGTTTATCGAGACAGGGGATGGCTAACTATGGCTACACCTTC. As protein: CASSLSRQGMANYGYTF.

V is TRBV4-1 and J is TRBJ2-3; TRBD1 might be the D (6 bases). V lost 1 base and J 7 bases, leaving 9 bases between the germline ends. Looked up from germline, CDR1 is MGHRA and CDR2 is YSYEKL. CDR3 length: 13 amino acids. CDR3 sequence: CASSQGTANTQYF. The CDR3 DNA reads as TGCGCCAGCAGCCAAGGGACAGCGAATACGCAGTATTTT.

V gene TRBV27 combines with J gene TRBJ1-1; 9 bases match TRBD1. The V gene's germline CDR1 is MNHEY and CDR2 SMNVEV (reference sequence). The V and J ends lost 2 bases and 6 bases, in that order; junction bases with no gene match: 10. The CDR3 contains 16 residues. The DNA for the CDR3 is TGTGCCAGCAGTTTAACAGGGGGCTCTGGAACCGCTGAAGCTTTCTTT. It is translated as CASSLTGGSGTAEAFF.

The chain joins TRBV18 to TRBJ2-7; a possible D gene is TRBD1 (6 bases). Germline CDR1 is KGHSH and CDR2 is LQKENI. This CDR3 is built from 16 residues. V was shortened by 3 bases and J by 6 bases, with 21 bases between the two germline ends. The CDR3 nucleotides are TGTGCCAGCTCACCTCCGCAAGGGGGAAGGGCAGGCGAGCAGTACTTC. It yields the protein CASSPPQGGRAGEQYF.

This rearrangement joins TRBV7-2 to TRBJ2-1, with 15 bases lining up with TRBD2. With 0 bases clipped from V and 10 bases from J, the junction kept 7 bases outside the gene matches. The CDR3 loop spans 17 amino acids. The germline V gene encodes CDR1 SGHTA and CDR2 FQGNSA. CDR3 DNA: TGTGCCAGCAGCTTAGCGCGGACTAGCGGGGGGGCCAGGGAGCAGTTCTTC. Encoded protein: CASSLARTSGGAREQFF.

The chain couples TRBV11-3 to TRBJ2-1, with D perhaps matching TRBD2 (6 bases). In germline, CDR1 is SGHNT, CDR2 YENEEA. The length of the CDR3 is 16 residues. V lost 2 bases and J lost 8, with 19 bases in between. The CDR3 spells CASSLIPRGTIDEQFF. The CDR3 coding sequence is TGTGCCAGCAGCTTAATCCCACGGGGGACGATTGATGAGCAGTTCTTC. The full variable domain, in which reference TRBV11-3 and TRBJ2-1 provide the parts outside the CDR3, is EAGVVQSPRYKIIEKKQPVAFWCNPISGHNTLYWYLQNLGQGPELLIRYENEEAVDDSQLPKDRFSAERLKGVDSTLKIQPAELGDSAVYLCASSLIPRGTIDEQFFGPGTRLTVL.

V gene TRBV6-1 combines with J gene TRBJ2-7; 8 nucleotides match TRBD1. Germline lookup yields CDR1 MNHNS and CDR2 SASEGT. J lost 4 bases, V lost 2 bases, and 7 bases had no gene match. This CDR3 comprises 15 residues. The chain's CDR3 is CASSEWHRGEYEQYF. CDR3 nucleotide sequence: TGTGCCAGCAGTGAATGGCACAGGGGGGAATACGAGCAGTACTTC.

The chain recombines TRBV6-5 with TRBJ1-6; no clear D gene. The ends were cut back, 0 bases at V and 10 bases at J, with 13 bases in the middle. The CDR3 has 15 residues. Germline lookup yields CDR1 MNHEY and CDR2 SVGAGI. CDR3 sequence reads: CASSYSTPDGSPLHF. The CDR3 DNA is TGTGCCAGCAGTTACTCGACTCCCGACGGCTCACCCCTCCACTTT.

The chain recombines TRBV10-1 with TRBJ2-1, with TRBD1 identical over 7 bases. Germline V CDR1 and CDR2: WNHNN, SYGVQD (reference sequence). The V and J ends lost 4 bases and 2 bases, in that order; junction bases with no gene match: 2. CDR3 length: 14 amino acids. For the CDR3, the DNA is TGCGCCAGCAGTGGACAGGGACCCTACAATGAGCAGTTCTTC. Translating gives CASSGQGPYNEQFF.

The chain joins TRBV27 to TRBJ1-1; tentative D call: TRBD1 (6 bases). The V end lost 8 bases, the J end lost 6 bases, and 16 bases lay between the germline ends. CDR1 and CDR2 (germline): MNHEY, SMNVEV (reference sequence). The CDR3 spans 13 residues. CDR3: CASSSPGAPEAFF. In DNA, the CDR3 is TGTGCCAGCTCATCCCCAGGGGCCCCTGAAGCTTTCTTT.

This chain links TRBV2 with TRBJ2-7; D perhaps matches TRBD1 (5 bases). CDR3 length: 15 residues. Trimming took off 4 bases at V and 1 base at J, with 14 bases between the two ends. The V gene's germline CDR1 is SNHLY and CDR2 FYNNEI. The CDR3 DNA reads TGTGCCAGCAGTGTCTCCCACAGGATATCCTACGAGCAGTACTTC. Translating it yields CASSVSHRISYEQYF.